Below, 23 T cell receptor beta chains from the same sample are listed, as sequenced in a study of beta chain features in type 1 diabetes. Study-level results: Shorter TCRB CDR3s, moderately but significantly so, were found in Type 1 diabetes patients in all four CD4+ subsets.

Reverse transcription of all isolated RNA meant that expressed TCRB transcripts were sequenced. The protocol was immunoSEQ multiplex PCR, while the TCRdb copy is restricted to in-frame clones and leaves out a portion. The sample has hundreds of thousands of clones; 13% are singletons. These receptors are not linked to any known antigen. Input material: naive CD4+ T cells from blood. The receptors shown here come from a man between 18 and 29 years old with type 1 diabetes.

The chain joins TRBV13 to TRBJ2-3; maybe TRBD2 (5 bases). From germline, CDR1 is PRHDT and CDR2 FYEKMQ (reference sequence). The V and J ends lost 5 bases and 2 bases respectively, with 23 bases between them. The CDR3 loop spans 18 amino acids. The CDR3 here is CASSGPRRKTGSTDTQYF. The CDR3 bases are TGTGCCAGCAGCGGCCCTCGGCGGAAAACGGGATCCACAGATACGCAGTATTTT.

This chain joins TRBV6-4 and TRBJ1-6; no clear D. Trimming pared 1 base from V and 9 bases from J, leaving 7 bases between. CDR1 is MRHNA, CDR2 SNTAGT, per germline. The CDR3 extends over 13 amino acids. The CDR3 sequence: CASSDLSGSPLHF. As DNA, the CDR3 is TGTGCCAGCAGTGACTTGAGTGGTTCACCCCTCCACTTT.

The chain joins TRBV5-4 to TRBJ2-2; D tentatively reads TRBD1 or TRBD2 (5 bases each). Germline V gene lookup returns CDR1 SGHNT and CDR2 YYREEE (reference sequence). Between the trimmed V and J ends, which lost 4 bases and 1 base, there was a span of 14 bases. The CDR3 consists of 16 residues. The DNA for the CDR3 is TGTGCCAGCAGCCCCGCCGGGACCGAGAACACCGGGGAGCTGTTTTTT. This gives the protein CASSPAGTENTGELFF.

The rearrangement joins TRBV4-1 to TRBJ2-1, with 8 bases identical to TRBD1. The CDR3 spans 16 residues. Germline V gives CDR1 MGHRA, CDR2 YSYEKL. The ends lost 3 bases at V and 4 bases at J; junction bases unmatched: 8. The CDR3 DNA sequence: TGCGCCAGCAGCCAGGACAGGGAAGGAACATACAATGAGCAGTTCTTC. It translates to CASSQDREGTYNEQFF.

This chain uses TRBV6-5 with TRBJ1-1, with D unresolved. The CDR3 has 14 residues. V shed 0 bases and J shed 2 bases, with 7 bases lying between them. In germline, CDR1 is MNHEY, CDR2 SVGAGI. The CDR3 sequence: CASSYSADNTEAFF. CDR3 bases: TGTGCCAGCAGTTACTCTGCCGATAACACTGAAGCTTTCTTT.

This clone has just a few counts. The chain has TRBV18 and TRBJ2-3; no firm D call. Germline CDR1 KGHSH, CDR2 LQKENI. CDR3 length: 14 amino acids. Deletions cut 3 bases from V and 5 bases from J, with 12 bases between. CDR3 nucleotides: TGTGCCAGCTCACCTTTTGAAGGGAAAGATACGCAGTATTTT. This encodes CASSPFEGKDTQYF.

J is TRBJ2-6 and V is TRBV4-1; D remains ambiguous. Trimming took off 2 bases at V and 0 bases at J, with 8 bases between the two ends. There are 16 residues in the CDR3. The V gene's germline CDR1 is MGHRA and CDR2 YSYEKL. CDR3 in DNA: TGCGCCAGCAGCCAACCATTGATCTCTGGGGCCAACGTCCTGACTTTC. It specifies CASSQPLISGANVLTF.

The V call is TRBV29-1, the J call TRBJ1-2; D gene ambiguous. CDR1 and CDR2 from the germline V gene are SQVTM and ANQGSEA. Trimming shortened V by 1 base and J by 1 base, and 7 bases separated the two germline ends. This CDR3 is built from 13 residues. DNA for the CDR3: TGCAGCGTTGAAGTTTCCGTTAACTATGGCTACACCTTC. Translating it yields CSVEVSVNYGYTF. Supplemented by reference TRBV29-1 and TRBJ1-2, the full variable domain reads SAVISQKPSRDICQRGTSLTIQCQVDSQVTMMFWYRQQPGQSLTLIATANQGSEATYESGFVIDKFPISRPNLTFSTLTVSNMSPEDSSIYLCSVEVSVNYGYTFGSGTRLTVV.

V is TRBV28 and J is TRBJ2-5; 7 nucleotides line up with TRBD1. The germline CDR1 and CDR2 sequences are MDHEN and SYDVKM. The J segment lost 5 bases and the V segment lost 7 bases, leaving 7 bases of the junction unmatched. There are 13 residues in the CDR3. The CDR3 is CASTLNRGETQYF. In nucleotides, the CDR3 is TGTGCCAGCACCTTAAACAGGGGTGAGACCCAGTACTTC.

This chain uses TRBV29-1 with TRBJ2-3; the D call may be TRBD1 or TRBD2 (5 bases each). V lost 7 bases, J lost 0 bases, and 11 bases lay in between. CDR3 length: 13 residues. Germline CDR1 SQVTM, CDR2 ANQGSEA. The DNA for the CDR3 is TGCAGCGCGCGAAGGGACAGCACAGATACGCAGTATTTT. It codes for CSARRDSTDTQYF.

This clone was detected only a few times. V usage is TRBV7-8 and J usage is TRBJ2-3, with a possible D match to TRBD2 (6 bases). The CDR3 totals 17 residues. Germline V CDR1 and CDR2: SGHVS, FQNEAQ. Trimming removed 6 bases from V and 2 bases from J, with 21 bases in between. The CDR3 bases are TGTGCCAGCAGTCCCCAGCAGCGCGGAGGGAACACAGATACGCAGTATTTT. Translated, it gives CASSPQQRGGNTDTQYF.

This clone was seen a few times. This sequence joins TRBV25-1 and TRBJ2-7; possibly TRBD1 for D (5 bases). The CDR3 loop spans 14 amino acids. The ends were cut back, 1 base at V and 6 bases at J, with 13 bases in the middle. Germline V gene data show CDR1 as MGHDK and CDR2 as SYGVNS. CDR3 in amino acids: CASSEFYQGGEQYF. As DNA, the CDR3 is TGTGCCAGCAGTGAATTTTATCAGGGCGGCGAGCAGTACTTC.

The rearrangement joins TRBV27 to TRBJ2-1; the D gene is possibly TRBD1 (5 bases). Germline CDR1 MNHEY, CDR2 SMNVEV (reference sequence). The V end lost 6 bases, the J end lost 13 bases, and 16 bases lay between the germline ends. The CDR3 has 12 amino acids. CDR3 region: CASRPDRSIQFF. In DNA, the CDR3 is TGTGCCAGCAGACCCGACAGAAGTATTCAGTTCTTC.

The chain employs TRBV5-1 and TRBJ2-5; D possibly corresponds to TRBD2 (6 bases). Germline V gene data show CDR1 as SGHRS and CDR2 as YFSETQ. With 4 bases removed from V and 2 bases from J, the gap between germline ends came to 12 bases. The CDR3 runs to 14 residues. CDR3 sequence: CASSPGVAQETQYF. The CDR3 DNA sequence: TGCGCCAGCAGCCCGGGGGTAGCGCAAGAGACCCAGTACTTC.

In this sample, this clone turned up a few times. The chain uses TRBV2 and TRBJ2-5; TRBD2 is a possible D gene (6 bases). The CDR3 spans 13 residues. From germline, CDR1 is SNHLY and CDR2 FYNNEI. Between the trimmed V and J ends, which lost 4 bases and 5 bases, there was a span of 11 bases. The chain's CDR3 is CASSAGVLETQYF. DNA for the CDR3: TGTGCCAGCAGTGCGGGGGTGCTGGAGACCCAGTACTTC. The full variable domain, with the rest looked up from reference TRBV2 and TRBJ2-5, is EPEVTQTPSHQVTQMGQEVILRCVPISNHLYFYWYRQILGQKVEFLVSFYNNEISEKSEIFDDQFSVERPDGSNFTLKIRSTKLEDSAMYFCASSAGVLETQYFGPGTRLLVL.

This clone has a handful of counts. The CDR3: CASSFGRGLYNEQFF. CDR3 nucleotides: TGTGCCAGCAGCTTCGGACGGGGGTTGTACAATGAGCAGTTCTTC. The chain uses TRBV11-1 and TRBJ2-1; perhaps TRBD2 as D (6 bases). V lost 3 bases and J 4 bases, leaving 13 bases between the germline ends. The CDR3 loop spans 15 amino acids. Germline V gene sequence: CDR1 SGHAT, CDR2 FQDESV (reference sequence).

The CDR3 region has the DNA TGCGCCAGCAGTGAACAACGTCAAGAGACCCAGTACTTC. Protein product: CASSEQRQETQYF. J is TRBJ2-5 and V is TRBV10-2; no firm D call. The V gene lost 3 bases and the J gene lost 2 bases, with 7 bases spanning the gap. The germline V gene encodes CDR1 WSHSY and CDR2 SAAADI. The CDR3 is made up of 13 amino acids.

The V and J genes are TRBV6-6 and TRBJ1-2; 9 bases map to TRBD1. Germline-derived CDR1 and CDR2 are MNHNY and SVGAGI (reference sequence). CDR3 length: 14 amino acids. V dropped 5 bases and J dropped 7; count of bases not matched to a gene: 8. The CDR3 loop is CASSQRPTGGGYTF. The CDR3 bases are TGTGCCAGCAGTCAACGACCGACAGGGGGTGGCTACACCTTC.

This clone was picked up a small number of times. The CDR3 region has the DNA TGCGCCAGCAGCCCGGACAGGGTGTATGGCTACACCTTC. The encoded protein is CASSPDRVYGYTF. The gene calls are TRBV4-1 and TRBJ1-2; 8 bases align to TRBD1. Trimming removed 4 bases from V and 5 bases from J; junction bases left unmatched: 3. CDR3 size: 13 residues. Germline loops: CDR1 MGHRA, CDR2 YSYEKL.

This clone was seen only a few times. The chain employs TRBV18 and TRBJ1-4, with TRBD1 matching over 7 bases. CDR3 length: 15 residues. Germline V gene sequence: CDR1 KGHSH, CDR2 LQKENI. With 4 bases clipped from V and 4 bases from J, the junction kept 6 bases outside the gene matches. CDR3 DNA sequence: TGTGCCAGCTCACTCTTCGGGACAGATAATGAAAAACTGTTTTTT. As protein: CASSLFGTDNEKLFF.

This clone was counted between two and nine times. The chain couples TRBV28 to TRBJ1-2; D is uncertain. This CDR3 is 11 amino acids long. Germline CDR1 MDHEN, CDR2 SYDVKM. V gave up 3 bases and J gave up 8 bases, with 7 bases separating them. This CDR3 is CASSLRRGYTF. CDR3 sequence (DNA): TGTGCCAGCAGTTTGAGGCGAGGCTACACCTTC.

The J gene is TRBJ1-4, the V gene TRBV6-5, with TRBD1 identical over 7 bases. Losses at the gene ends were 5 bases for V and 14 bases for J; bases not matched to a gene: 14. The CDR3 is 14 amino acids. The germline gives CDR1 MNHEY, CDR2 SVGAGI. CDR3 in amino acids: CASSLNPGTALLFF. The CDR3 region has the DNA TGTGCCAGCAGTCTCAACCCCGGGACAGCCTTGCTGTTTTTT.

This clone was observed a few times. The chain couples TRBV7-9 to TRBJ1-3, with D unclear. The CDR3 covers 14 residues. The V end was cut by 2 bases, the J end by 4 bases, with 9 bases between. Germline CDR1 and CDR2: SEHNR and FQNEAQ (reference sequence). The CDR3 spells CASSLRGSGNTIYF. The CDR3 bases are TGTGCCAGCAGCTTACGGGGATCCGGAAACACCATATATTTT.